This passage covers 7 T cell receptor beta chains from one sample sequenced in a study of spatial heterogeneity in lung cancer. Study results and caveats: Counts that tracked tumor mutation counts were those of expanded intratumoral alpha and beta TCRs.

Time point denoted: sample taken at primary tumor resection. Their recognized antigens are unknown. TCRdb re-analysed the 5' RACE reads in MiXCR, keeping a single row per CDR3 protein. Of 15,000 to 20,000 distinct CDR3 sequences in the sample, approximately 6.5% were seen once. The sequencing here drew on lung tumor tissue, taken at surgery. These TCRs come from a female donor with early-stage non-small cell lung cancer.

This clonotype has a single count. The CDR3 DNA is TGTGCCAGCAGTTACACCACCGGACCGGGAAACACCATATATTTT. Translating gives CASSYTTGPGNTIYF. The chain has TRBV6-6 and TRBJ1-3; D unclear. Deletions cut 2 bases from V and 4 bases from J, with 12 bases between. Germline CDR1 reads MNHNY; CDR2 reads SVGAGI (reference sequence). The CDR3 loop spans 15 amino acids.

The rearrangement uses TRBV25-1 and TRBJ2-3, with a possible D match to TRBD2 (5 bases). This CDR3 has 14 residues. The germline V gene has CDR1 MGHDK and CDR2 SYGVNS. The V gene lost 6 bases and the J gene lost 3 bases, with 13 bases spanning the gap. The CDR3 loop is CASRTGIFTDTQYF. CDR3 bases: TGTGCCAGCAGAACCGGGATTTTTACAGATACGCAGTATTTT. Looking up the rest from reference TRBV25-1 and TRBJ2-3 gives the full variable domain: EADIYQTPRYLVIGTGKKITLECSQTMGHDKMYWYQQDPGMELHLIHYSYGVNSTEKGDLSSESTVSRIRTEHFPLTLESARPSHTSQYLCASRTGIFTDTQYFGPGTRLTVL.

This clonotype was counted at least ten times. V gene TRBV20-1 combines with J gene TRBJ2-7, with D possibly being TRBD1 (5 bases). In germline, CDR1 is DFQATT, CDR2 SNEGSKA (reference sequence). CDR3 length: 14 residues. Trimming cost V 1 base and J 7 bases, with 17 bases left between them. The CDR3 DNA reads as TGCAGTGCTAGAGTTGGGTGGGAAGCAGGGGAGCAGTACTTC. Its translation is CSARVGWEAGEQYF.

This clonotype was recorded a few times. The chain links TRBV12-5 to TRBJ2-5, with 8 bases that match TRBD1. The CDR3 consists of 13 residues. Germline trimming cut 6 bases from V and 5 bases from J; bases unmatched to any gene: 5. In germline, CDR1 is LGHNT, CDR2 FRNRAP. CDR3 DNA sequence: TGTGCTAGTGGCACGGACAGGGCCGAGACCCAGTACTTC. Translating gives CASGTDRAETQYF.

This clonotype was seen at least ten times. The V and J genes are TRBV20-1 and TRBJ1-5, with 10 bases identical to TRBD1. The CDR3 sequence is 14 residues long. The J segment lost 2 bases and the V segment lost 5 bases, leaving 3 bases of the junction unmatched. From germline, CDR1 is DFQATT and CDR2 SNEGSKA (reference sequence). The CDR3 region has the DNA TGCAGTGCTCGGACAGGGGGTGGCAATCAGCCCCAGCATTTT. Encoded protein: CSARTGGGNQPQHF.

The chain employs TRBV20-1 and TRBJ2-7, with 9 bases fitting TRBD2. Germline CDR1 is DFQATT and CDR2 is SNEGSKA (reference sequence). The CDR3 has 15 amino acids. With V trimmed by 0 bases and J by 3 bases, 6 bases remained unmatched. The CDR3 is CSARDPKRGDYEQYF. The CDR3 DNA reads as TGCAGTGCTAGAGATCCCAAGCGGGGGGACTACGAGCAGTACTTC.

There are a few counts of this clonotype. The chain's CDR3 is CANMWAETEAFF. In nucleotides, the CDR3 is TGTGCCAACATGTGGGCGGAAACTGAAGCTTTCTTT. The genes are TRBV6-1 and TRBJ1-1; D is undetermined. CDR3 length: 12 residues. V lost 10 bases and J lost 5, with 14 bases in between. Germline-derived CDR1 and CDR2 are MNHNS and SASEGT.